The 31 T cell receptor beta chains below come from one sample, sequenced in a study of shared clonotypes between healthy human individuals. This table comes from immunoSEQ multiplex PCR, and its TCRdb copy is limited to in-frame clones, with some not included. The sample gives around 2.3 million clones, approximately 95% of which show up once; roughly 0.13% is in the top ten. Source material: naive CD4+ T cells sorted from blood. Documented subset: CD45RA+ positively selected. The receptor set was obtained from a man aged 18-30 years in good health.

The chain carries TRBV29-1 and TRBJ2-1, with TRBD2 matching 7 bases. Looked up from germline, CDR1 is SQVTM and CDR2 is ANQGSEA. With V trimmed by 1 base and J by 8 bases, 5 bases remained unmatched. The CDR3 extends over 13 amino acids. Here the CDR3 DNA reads TGCAGCGTTGAAGTTGCGGCGGGAGATGAGCAGTTCTTC. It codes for CSVEVAAGDEQFF.

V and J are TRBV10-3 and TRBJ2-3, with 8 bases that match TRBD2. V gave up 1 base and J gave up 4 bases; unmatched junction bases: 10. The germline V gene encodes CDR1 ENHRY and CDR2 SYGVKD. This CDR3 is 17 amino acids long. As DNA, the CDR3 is TGTGCCATCAGTGAGTGGGCTAGCGGGTCAGAGCCAGATACGCAGTATTTT. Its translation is CAISEWASGSEPDTQYF.

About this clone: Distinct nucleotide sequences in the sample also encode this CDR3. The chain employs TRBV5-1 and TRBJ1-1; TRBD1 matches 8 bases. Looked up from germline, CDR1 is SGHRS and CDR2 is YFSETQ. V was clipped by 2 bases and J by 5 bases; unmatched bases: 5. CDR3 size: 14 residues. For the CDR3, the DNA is TGCGCCAGCAGCTTAGACAGGGGTAGAACTGAAGCTTTCTTT. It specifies CASSLDRGRTEAFF.

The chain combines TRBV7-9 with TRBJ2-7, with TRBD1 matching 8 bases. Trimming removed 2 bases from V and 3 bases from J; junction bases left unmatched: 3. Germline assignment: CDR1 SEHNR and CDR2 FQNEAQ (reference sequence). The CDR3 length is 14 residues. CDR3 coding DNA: TGTGCCAGCAGCTTATCTACAGGGGGCTACGAGCAGTACTTC. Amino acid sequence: CASSLSTGGYEQYF.

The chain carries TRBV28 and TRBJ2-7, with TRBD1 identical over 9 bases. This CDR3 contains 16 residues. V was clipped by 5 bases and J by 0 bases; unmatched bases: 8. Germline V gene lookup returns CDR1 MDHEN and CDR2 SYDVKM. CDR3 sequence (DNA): TGTGCCAGCAGTCCACGGGGGACAGGGAGCTCCTACGAGCAGTACTTC. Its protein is CASSPRGTGSSYEQYF.

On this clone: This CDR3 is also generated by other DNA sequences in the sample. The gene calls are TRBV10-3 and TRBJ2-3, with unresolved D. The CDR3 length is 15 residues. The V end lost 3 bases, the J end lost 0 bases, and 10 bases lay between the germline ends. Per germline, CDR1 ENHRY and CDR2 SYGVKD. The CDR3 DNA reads TGTGCCATCAGTGAATCCCGAACCAGCACAGATACGCAGTATTTT. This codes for CAISESRTSTDTQYF.

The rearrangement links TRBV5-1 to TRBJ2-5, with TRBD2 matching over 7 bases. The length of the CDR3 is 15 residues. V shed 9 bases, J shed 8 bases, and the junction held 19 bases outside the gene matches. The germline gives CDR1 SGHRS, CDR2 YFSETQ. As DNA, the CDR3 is TGCGCCACTACCCCGGGGGACTACCCAAGAGGAACCCAGTACTTC. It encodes CATTPGDYPRGTQYF.

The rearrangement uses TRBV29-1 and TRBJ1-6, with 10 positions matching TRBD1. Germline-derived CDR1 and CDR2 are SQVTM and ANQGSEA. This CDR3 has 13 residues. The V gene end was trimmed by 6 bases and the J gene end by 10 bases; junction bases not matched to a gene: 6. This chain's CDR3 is CSVRTGGESPLHF. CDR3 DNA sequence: TGCAGCGTAAGGACAGGGGGGGAATCACCCCTCCACTTT.

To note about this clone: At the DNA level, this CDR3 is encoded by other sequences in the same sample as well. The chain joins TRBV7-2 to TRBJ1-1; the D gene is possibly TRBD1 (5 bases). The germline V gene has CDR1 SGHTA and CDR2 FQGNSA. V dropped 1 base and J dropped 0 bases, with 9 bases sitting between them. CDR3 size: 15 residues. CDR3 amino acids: CASSLVVGVNTEAFF. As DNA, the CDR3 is TGTGCCAGCAGCTTAGTGGTGGGGGTGAACACTGAAGCTTTCTTT.

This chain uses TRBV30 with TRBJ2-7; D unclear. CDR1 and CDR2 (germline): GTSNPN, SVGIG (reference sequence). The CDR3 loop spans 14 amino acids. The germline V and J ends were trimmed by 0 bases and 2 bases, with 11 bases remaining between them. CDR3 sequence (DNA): TGTGCCTGGAGTGTACCCGGCGGACCCTACGAGCAGTACTTC. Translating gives CAWSVPGGPYEQYF.

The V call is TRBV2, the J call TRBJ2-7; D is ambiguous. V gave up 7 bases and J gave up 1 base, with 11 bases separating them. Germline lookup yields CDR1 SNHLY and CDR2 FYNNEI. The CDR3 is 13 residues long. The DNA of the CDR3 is TGTGCCAGCAACCCAGTCACTTCCTACGAGCAGTACTTC. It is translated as CASNPVTSYEQYF.

This chain's CDR3 is CASGDRGYFGYTF. CDR3 sequence (DNA): TGTGCCAGCGGAGACAGGGGATACTTTGGCTACACCTTC. This chain links TRBV6-5 with TRBJ1-2, with TRBD1 matching 8 bases. This CDR3 comprises 13 residues. V dropped 8 bases and J dropped 7; count of bases not matched to a gene: 9. CDR1 MNHEY and CDR2 SVGAGI come from the germline V gene.

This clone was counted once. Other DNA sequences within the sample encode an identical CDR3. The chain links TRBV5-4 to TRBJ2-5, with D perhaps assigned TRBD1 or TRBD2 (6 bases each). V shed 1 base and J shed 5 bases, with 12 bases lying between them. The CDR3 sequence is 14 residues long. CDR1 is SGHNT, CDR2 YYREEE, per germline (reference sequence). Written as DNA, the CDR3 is TGTGCCAGCAGCTTGAGGGGGGCCGGGGAGACCCAGTACTTC. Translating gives CASSLRGAGETQYF.

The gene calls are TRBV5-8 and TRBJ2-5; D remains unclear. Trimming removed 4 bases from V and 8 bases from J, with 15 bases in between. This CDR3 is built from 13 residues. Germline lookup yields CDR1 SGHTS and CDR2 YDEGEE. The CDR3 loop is CASSPFGFKTQYF. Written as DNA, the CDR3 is TGTGCCAGCAGCCCGTTCGGGTTTAAAACCCAGTACTTC.

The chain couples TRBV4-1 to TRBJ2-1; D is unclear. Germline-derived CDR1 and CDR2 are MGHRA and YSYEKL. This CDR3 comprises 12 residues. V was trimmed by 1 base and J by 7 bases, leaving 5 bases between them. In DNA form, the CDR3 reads TGCGCCAGCAGCCAAGCCTCGAATGAGCAGTTCTTC. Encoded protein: CASSQASNEQFF.

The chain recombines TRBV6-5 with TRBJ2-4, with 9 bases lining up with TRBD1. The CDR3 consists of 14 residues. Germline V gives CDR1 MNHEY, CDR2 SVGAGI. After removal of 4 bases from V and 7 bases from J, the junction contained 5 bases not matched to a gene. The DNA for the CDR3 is TGTGCCAGCAGTTTGGGACAGGGAAGGAACATTCAGTACTTC. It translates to CASSLGQGRNIQYF.

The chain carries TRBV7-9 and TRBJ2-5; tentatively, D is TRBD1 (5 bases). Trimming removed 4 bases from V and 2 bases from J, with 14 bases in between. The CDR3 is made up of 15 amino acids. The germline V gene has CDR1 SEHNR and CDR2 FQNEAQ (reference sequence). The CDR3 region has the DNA TGTGCCAGCAGCTCTGGCAGGGTCCTTCAAGAGACCCAGTACTTC. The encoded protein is CASSSGRVLQETQYF.

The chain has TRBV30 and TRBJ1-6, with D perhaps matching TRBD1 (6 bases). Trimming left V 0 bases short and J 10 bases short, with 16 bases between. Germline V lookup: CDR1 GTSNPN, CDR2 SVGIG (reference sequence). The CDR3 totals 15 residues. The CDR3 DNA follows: TGTGCCTGGAGTGTAGGGTCAGGGGTAGGGTCACCCCTCCACTTT. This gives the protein CAWSVGSGVGSPLHF.

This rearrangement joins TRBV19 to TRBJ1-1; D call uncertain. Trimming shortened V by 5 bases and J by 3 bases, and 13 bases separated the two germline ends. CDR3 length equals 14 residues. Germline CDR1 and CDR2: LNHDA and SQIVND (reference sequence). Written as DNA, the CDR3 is TGTGCCAGTAGTTTTATATCCTCGGACACTGAAGCTTTCTTT. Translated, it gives CASSFISSDTEAFF.

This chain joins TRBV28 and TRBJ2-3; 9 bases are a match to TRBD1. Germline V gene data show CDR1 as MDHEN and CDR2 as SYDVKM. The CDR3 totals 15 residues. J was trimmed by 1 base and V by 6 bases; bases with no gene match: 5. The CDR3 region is CASRTGGGGTDTQYF. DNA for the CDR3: TGTGCCAGCAGGACAGGGGGGGGTGGCACAGATACGCAGTATTTT.

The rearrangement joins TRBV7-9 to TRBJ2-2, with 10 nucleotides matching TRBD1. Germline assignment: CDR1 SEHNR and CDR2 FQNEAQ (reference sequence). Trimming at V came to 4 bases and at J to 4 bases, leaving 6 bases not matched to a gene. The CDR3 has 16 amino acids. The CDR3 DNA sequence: TGTGCCAGCAGCTACTTAGGACAGGGGGGCACCGGGGAGCTGTTTTTT. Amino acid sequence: CASSYLGQGGTGELFF.

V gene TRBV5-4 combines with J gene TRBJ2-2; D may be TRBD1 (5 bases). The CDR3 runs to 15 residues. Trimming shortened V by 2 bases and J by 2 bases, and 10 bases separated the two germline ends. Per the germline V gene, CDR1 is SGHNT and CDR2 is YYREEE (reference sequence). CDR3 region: CASSLPGLNTGELFF. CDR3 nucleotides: TGTGCCAGCAGCTTACCAGGGCTCAACACCGGGGAGCTGTTTTTT. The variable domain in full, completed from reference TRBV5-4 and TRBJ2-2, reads ETGVTQSPTHLIKTRGQQVTLRCSSQSGHNTVSWYQQALGQGPQFIFQYYREEENGRGNFPPRFSGLQFPNYSSELNVNALELDDSALYLCASSLPGLNTGELFFGEGSRLTVL.

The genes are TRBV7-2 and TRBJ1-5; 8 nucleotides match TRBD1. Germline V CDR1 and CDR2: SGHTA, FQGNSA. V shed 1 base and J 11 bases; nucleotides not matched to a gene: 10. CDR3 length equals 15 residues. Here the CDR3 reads CASSLGQGRDRSQHF. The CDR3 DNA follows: TGTGCCAGCAGCTTAGGACAGGGGCGGGACCGGTCCCAGCATTTT.

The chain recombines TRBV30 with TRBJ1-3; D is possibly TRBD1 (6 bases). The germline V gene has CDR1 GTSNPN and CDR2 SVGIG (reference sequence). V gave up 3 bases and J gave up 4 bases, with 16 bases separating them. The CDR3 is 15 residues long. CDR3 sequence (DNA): TGTGCCTGGAGACCCACAGGGCAAACAGGAAACACCATATATTTT. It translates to CAWRPTGQTGNTIYF.

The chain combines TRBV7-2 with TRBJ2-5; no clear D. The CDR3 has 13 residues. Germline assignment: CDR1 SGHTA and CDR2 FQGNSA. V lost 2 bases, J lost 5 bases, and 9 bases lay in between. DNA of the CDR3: TGTGCCAGCAGCTTAAAGGTGACGGAGACCCAGTACTTC. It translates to CASSLKVTETQYF.

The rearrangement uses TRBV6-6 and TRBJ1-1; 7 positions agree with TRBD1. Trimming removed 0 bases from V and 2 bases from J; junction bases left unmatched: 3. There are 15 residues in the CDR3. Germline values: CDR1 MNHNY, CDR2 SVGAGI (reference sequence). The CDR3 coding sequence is TGTGCCAGCAGTTACTCGGGACAGCTAAACACTGAAGCTTTCTTT. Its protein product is CASSYSGQLNTEAFF.

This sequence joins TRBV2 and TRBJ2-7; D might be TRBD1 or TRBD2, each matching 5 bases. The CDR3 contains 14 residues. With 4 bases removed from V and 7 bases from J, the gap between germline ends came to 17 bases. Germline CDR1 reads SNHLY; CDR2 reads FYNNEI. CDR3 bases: TGTGCCAGCAGTGTAAGGGGTGCCCCGGGGGAGCAGTACTTC. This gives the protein CASSVRGAPGEQYF.

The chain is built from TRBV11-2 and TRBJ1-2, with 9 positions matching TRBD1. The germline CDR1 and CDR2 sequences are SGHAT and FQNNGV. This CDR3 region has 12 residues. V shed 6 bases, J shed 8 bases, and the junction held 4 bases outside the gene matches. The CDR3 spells CASRQGAEGYTF. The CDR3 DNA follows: TGTGCCAGCAGACAGGGGGCGGAGGGCTACACCTTC. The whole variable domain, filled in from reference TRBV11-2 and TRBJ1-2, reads EAGVAQSPRYKIIEKRQSVAFWCNPISGHATLYWYQQILGQGPKLLIQFQNNGVVDDSQLPKDRFSAERLKGVDSTLKIQPAKLEDSAVYLCASRQGAEGYTFGSGTRLTVV.

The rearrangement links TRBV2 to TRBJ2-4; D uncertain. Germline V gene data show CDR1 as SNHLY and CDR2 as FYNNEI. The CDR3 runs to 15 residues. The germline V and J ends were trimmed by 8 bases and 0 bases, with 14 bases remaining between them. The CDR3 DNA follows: TGTGCCAGCTTGAGGACCAACGGAGCCAAAAACATTCAGTACTTC. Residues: CASLRTNGAKNIQYF.

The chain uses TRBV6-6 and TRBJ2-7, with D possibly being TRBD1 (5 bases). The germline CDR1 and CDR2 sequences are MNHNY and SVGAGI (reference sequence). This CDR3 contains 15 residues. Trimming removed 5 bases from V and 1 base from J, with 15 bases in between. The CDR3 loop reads CASSGADRVSYEQYF. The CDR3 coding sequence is TGTGCCAGCAGTGGGGCGGACCGAGTGTCCTACGAGCAGTACTTC.

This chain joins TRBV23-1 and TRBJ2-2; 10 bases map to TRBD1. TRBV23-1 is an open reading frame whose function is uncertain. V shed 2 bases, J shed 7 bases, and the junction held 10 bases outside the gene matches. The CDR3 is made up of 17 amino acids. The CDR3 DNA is TGCGCCAGCAGTCAACCCCGACAGGGGGCAGTCGGCGGGGAGCTGTTTTTT. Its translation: CASSQPRQGAVGGELFF.